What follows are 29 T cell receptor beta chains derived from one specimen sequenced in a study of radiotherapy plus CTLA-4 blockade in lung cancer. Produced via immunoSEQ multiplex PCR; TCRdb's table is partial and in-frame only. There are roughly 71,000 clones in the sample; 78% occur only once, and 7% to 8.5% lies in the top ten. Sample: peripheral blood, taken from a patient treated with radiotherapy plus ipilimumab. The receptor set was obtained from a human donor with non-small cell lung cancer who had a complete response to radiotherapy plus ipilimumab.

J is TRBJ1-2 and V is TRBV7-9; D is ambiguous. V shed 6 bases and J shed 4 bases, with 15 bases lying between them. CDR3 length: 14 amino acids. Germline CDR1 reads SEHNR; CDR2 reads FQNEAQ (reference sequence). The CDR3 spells CASSRPGGGYGYTF. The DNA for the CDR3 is TGTGCCAGCAGTAGGCCCGGCGGTGGCTATGGCTACACCTTC.

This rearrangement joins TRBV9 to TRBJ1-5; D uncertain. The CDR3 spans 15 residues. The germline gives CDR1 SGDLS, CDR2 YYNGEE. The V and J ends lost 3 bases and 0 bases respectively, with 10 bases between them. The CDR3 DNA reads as TGTGCCAGCAGCGAGGGAACGGATAGCAATCAGCCCCAGCATTTT. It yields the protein CASSEGTDSNQPQHF.

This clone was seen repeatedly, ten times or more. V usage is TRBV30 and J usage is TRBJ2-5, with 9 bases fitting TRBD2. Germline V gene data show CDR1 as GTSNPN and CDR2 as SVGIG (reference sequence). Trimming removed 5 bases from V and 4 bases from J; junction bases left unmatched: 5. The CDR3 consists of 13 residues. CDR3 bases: TGTGCCTGGGCGGGAGGGGTAGGAGAGACCCAGTACTTC. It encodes CAWAGGVGETQYF.

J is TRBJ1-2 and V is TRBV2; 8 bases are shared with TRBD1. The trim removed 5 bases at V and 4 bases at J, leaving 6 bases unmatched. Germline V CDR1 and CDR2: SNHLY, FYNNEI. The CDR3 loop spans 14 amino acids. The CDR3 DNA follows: TGTGCCAGCAGTTACCCAGGGACAGGCTATGGCTACACCTTC. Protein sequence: CASSYPGTGYGYTF.

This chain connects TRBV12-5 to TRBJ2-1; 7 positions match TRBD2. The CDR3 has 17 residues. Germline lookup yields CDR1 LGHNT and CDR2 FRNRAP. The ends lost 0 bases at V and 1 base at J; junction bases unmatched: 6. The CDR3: CASGLVLGRESYNEQFF. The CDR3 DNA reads TGTGCTAGTGGTTTGGTACTGGGGCGGGAGTCCTACAATGAGCAGTTCTTC.

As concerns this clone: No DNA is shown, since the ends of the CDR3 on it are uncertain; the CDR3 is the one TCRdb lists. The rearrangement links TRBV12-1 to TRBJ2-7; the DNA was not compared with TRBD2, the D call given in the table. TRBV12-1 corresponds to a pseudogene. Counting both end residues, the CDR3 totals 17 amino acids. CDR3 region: CASSFWASGINSYEQYV.

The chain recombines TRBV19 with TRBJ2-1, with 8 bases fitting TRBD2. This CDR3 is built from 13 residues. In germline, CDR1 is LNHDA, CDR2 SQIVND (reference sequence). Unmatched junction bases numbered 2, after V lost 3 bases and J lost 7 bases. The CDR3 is CASSISGKNEQFF. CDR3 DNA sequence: TGTGCCAGTAGTATTAGCGGGAAGAATGAGCAGTTCTTC.

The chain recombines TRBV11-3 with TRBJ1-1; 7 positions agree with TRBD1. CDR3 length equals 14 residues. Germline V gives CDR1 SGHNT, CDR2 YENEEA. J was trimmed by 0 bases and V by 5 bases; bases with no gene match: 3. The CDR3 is CASSRTGLNTEAFF. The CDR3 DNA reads TGTGCCAGCAGCCGGACAGGATTGAACACTGAAGCTTTCTTT.

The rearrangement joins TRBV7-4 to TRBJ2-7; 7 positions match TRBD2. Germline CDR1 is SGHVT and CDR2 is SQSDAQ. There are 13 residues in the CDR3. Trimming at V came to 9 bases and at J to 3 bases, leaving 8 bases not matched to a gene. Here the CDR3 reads CARDRGGNYEQYV. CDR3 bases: TGTGCCAGGGACCGGGGAGGGAACTACGAGCAGTACGTC.

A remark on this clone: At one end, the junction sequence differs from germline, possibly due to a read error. The CDR3 sequence: CASSPGQGPIHF. For the CDR3, the DNA is TGTGCCAGCAGCCCGGGACAAGGACCCATCCACTTC. The genes are TRBV5-6 and TRBJ2-5; TRBD1 might be the D (6 bases). This CDR3 has 12 amino acids. Germline CDR1 and CDR2: SGHDT and YYEEEE. Combining the CDR3 with reference TRBV5-6 and TRBJ2-5 gives the whole variable domain DAGVTQSPTHLIKTRGQQVTLRCSPKSGHDTVSWYQQALGQGPQFIFQYYEEEERQRGNFPDRFSGHQFPNYSSELNVNALLLGDSALYLCASSPGQGPIHFGPGTRLLVL.

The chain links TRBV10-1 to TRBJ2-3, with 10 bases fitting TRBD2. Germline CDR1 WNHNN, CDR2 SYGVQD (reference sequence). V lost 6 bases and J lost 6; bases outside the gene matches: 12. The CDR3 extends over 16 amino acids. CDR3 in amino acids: CASRAGLAPGRDTQYF. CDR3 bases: TGCGCCAGCAGGGCGGGACTAGCGCCCGGACGGGATACGCAGTATTTT.

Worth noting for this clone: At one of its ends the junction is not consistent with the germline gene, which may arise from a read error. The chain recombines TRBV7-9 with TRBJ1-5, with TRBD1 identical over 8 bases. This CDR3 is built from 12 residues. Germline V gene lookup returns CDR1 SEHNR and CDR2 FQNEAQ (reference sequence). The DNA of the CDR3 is TGTGCCAGCAGCTATGACAGGGGACAACTCTTTTTT. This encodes CASSYDRGQLFF.

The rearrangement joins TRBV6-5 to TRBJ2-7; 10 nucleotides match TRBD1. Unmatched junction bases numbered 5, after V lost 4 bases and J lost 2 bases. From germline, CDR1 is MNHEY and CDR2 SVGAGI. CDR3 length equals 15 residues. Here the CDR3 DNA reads TGTGCCAGCAGTTCCGGGGGACAGGGGCCCTACGAGCAGTACTTC. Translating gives CASSSGGQGPYEQYF.

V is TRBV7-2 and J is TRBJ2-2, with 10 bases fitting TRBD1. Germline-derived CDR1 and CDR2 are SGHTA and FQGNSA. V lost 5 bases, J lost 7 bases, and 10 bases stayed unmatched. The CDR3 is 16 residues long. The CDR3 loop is CASSLTGGKFFGELFF. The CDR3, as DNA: TGTGCCAGCAGCCTGACAGGGGGCAAGTTTTTCGGGGAGCTGTTTTTT. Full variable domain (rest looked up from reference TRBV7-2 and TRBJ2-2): GAGVSQSPSNKVTEKGKDVELRCDPISGHTALYWYRQSLGQGLEFLIYFQGNSAPDKSGLPSDRFSAERTGGSVSTLTIQRTQQEDSAVYLCASSLTGGKFFGELFFGEGSRLTVL.

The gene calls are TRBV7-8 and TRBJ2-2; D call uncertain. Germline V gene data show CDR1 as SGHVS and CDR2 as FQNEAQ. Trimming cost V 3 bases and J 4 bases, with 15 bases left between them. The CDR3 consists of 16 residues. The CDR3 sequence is CASSFKVPFLTGELFF. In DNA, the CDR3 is TGTGCCAGCAGCTTCAAGGTCCCTTTCCTCACCGGGGAGCTGTTTTTT.

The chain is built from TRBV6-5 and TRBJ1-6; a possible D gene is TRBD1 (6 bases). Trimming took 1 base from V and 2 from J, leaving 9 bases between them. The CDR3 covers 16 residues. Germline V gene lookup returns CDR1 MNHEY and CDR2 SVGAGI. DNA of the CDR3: TGTGCCAGCAGTTACTGGGGGGCGGCCTATAATTCACCCCTCCACTTT. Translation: CASSYWGAAYNSPLHF.

In DNA form, the CDR3 reads TGTGCCAGTAGTATATACAGACCGAACACTGAAGCTTTCTTT. It codes for CASSIYRPNTEAFF. The gene calls are TRBV19 and TRBJ1-1; no definite D call. Germline V CDR1 and CDR2: LNHDA, SQIVND (reference sequence). The CDR3 loop spans 14 amino acids. Trimming removed 2 bases from V and 1 base from J, with 8 bases in between.

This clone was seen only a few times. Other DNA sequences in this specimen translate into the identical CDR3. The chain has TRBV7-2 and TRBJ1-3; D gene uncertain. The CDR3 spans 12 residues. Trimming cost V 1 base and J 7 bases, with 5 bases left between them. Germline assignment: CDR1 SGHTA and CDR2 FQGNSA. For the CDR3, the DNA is TGTGCCAGCAGCTTAGTAGGGAACACCATATATTTT. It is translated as CASSLVGNTIYF.

CDR3 sequence reads: CASRRQGSSNEQFF. CDR3 sequence (DNA): TGTGCCAGCAGGAGACAGGGGAGTAGCAATGAGCAGTTCTTC. V and J are TRBV6-5 and TRBJ2-1, with TRBD1 matching over 8 bases. The germline V gene encodes CDR1 MNHEY and CDR2 SVGAGI. The CDR3 is made up of 14 amino acids. Trimming at V came to 6 bases and at J to 6 bases, leaving 7 bases not matched to a gene.

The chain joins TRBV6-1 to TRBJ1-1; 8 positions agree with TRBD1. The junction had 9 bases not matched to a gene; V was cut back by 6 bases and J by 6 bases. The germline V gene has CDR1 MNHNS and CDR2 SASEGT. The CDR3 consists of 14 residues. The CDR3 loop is CASRGQGPSAEAFF. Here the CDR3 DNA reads TGTGCCAGCAGAGGACAGGGCCCCAGTGCTGAAGCTTTCTTT.

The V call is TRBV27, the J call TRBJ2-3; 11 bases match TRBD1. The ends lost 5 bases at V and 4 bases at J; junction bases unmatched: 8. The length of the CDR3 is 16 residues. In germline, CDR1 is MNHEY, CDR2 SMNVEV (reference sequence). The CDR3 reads CASSPRTGGKADTQYF. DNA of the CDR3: TGTGCCAGCAGTCCCAGGACAGGGGGCAAAGCAGATACGCAGTATTTT.

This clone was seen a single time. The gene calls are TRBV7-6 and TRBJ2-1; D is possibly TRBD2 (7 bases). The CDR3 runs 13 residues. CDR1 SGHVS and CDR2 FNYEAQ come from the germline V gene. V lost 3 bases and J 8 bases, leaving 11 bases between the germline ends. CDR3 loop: CASSFGGQDEQFF. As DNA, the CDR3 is TGTGCCAGCAGCTTCGGGGGGCAAGATGAGCAGTTCTTC.

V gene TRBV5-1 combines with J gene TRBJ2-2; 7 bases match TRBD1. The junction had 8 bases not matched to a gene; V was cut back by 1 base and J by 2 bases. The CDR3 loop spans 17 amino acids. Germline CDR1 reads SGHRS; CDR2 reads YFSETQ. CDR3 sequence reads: CASSLFWTGANTGELFF. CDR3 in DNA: TGCGCCAGCAGCTTGTTTTGGACAGGTGCAAACACCGGGGAGCTGTTTTTT.

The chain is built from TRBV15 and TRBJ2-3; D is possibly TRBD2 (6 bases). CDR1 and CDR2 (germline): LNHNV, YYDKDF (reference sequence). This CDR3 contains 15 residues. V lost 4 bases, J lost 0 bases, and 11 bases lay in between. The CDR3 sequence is CATSIGGTSTDTQYF. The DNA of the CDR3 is TGTGCCACCAGCATCGGCGGGACTAGCACAGATACGCAGTATTTT.

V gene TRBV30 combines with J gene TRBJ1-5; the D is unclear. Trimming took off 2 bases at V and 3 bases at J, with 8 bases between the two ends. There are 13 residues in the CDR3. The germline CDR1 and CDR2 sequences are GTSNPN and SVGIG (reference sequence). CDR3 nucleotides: TGTGCCTGGAGTACGGGAAACAATCAGCCCCAGCATTTT. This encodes CAWSTGNNQPQHF.

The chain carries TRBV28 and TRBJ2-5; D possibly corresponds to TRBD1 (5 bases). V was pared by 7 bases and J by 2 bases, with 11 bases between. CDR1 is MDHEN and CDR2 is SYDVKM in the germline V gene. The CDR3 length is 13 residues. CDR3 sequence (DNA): TGTGCCAGCACCCCGCAGGGTCAAGAGACCCAGTACTTC. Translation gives CASTPQGQETQYF.

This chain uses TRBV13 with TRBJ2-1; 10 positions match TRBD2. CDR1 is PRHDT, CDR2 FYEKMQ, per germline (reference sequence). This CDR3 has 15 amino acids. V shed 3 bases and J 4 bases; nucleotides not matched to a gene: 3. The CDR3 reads CASSFTSGAYNEQFF. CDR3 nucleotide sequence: TGTGCCAGCAGCTTCACTAGCGGGGCTTACAATGAGCAGTTCTTC.

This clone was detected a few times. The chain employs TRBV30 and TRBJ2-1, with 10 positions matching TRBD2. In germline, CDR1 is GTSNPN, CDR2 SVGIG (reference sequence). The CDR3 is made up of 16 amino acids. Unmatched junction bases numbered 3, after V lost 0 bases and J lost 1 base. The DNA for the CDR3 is TGTGCCTGGAGTGTAGCGGGAGGGGCATCCTACAATGAGCAGTTCTTC. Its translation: CAWSVAGGASYNEQFF.

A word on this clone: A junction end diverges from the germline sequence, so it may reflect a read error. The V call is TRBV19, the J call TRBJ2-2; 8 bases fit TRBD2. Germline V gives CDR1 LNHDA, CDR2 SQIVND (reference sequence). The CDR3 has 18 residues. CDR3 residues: CASSIGSGSFVDTGELLF. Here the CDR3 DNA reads TGTGCCAGTAGTATTGGGAGCGGGAGTTTTGTCGACACCGGGGAGCTGCTTTTT. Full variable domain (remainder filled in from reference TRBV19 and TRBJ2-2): DGGITQSPKYLFRKEGQNVTLSCEQNLNHDAMYWYRQDPGQGLRLIYYSQIVNDFQKGDIAEGYSVSREKKESFPLTVTSAQKNPTAFYLCASSIGSGSFVDTGELLFGEGSRLTVL.